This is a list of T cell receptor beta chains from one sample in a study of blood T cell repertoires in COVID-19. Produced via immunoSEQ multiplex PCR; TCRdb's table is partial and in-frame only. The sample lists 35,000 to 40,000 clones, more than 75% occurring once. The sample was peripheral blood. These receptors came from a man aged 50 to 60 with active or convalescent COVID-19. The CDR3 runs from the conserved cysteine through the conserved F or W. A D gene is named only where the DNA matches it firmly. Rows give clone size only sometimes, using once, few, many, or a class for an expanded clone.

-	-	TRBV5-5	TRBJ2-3	TGTGCCAGCAGCTACAGGGAAAGCACAGATACGCAGTATTTT	CASSYRESTDTQYF
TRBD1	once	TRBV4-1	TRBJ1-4	TGCGCCAGCAGCCAAGATACCGGGACAGGGGTTTATGGAAAACTGTTTTTT	CASSQDTGTGVYGKLFF
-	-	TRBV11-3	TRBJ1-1	TGTGCCAGCAGCTGGGGAGGCGGTGAAGCTTTCTTT	CASSWGGGEAFF
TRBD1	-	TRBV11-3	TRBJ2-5	TGTGCCAGCAGCCCAGACCCGACAGGGGGAGAGACCCAGTACTTC	CASSPDPTGGETQYF
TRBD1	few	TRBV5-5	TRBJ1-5	TGTGCCAGCAGCTTTAGCTCGGGACAGGGTGCTCAGCCCCAGCATTTT	CASSFSSGQGAQPQHF
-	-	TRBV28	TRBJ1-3	TGTGCCAGCAGTGACACATCGGGGGCTGGAAACACCATATATTTT	CASSDTSGAGNTIYF
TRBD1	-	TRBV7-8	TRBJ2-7	TGTGCCAGCAGCCCTGGACAGGGTTACGACGAGCAGTACTTC	CASSPGQGYDEQYF
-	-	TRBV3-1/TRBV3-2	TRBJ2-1	TGTGCCAGCAGCCAGGGGACAAACTCCTACAATGAGCAGTTCTTC	CASSQGTNSYNEQFF
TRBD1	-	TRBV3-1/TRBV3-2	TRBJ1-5	TGTGCCAGCAGCCAAGCGGCAGGGGGACTCTCGTCCCTAAATCAGCCCCAGCATTTT	CASSQAAGGLSSLNQPQHF
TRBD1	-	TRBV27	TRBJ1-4	TGTGCCAGCAGTTTACGGACAGGGCTTAATGAAAAACTGTTTTTT	CASSLRTGLNEKLFF